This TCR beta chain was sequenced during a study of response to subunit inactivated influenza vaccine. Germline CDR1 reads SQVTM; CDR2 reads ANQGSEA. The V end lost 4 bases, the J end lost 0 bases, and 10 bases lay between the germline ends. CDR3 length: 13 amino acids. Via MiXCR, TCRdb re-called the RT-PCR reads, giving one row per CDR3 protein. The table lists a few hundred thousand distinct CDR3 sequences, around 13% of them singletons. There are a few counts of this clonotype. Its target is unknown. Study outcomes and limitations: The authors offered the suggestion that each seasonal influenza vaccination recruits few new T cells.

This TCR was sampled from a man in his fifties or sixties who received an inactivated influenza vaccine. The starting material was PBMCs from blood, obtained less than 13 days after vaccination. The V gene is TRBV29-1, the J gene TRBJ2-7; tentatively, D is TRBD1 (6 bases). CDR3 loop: CSVVQGLSYEQYF. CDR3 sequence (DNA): TGCAGCGTTGTACAGGGCCTCTCCTACGAGCAGTACTTC.